Listed here is a single T cell receptor (beta chain). Its antigen is as yet unknown. Germline values: CDR1 SNHLY, CDR2 FYNNEI. CDR3 length: 12 amino acids. V was clipped by 7 bases and J by 2 bases, with 7 bases between them. This sample was taken from a study of CD8 T cells in Susac syndrome. Points from the study as a whole: The study identified around fifteen and five Susac-specific public clones in total CD8+ and CD8+ TEMRA repertoires.

CD8+ and CD4+ T cells from blood underwent TCR beta sequencing, which was carried out in a high-throughput format. Random hexamers primed reverse transcription of about 0.5 to 1 ug RNA. Amplification of TCR beta CDR3 across 54 Vbeta and 13 Jbeta was performed with immunoSEQ multiplex PCR. TCRdb ran MiXCR on the immunoSEQ multiplex PCR reads and lists one entry per CDR3 protein. The sample holds more than 65,000 distinct CDR3 sequences, 95% seen once. Material for sequencing was CD8+ T cells from PBMCs. This receptor was taken from a human donor with Susac syndrome. The chain couples TRBV2 to TRBJ2-3, with a tentative D call TRBD1 (5 bases). CDR3 bases: TGTGCCAGCAAGGGGTTCACAGATACGCAGTATTTT. Translated, it gives CASKGFTDTQYF.